This TCR beta chain is drawn from a study of cytomegalovirus exposure and HLA in healthy donors. Study-wide points: Within an earlier analysis, most TCR beta V segments proved productive either about 87% or about 30% of the time.

The PCR employed 60 Vbeta primers together with 13 Jbeta primers. Some clones are missing from TCRdb's copy, which holds only in-frame ones; the method was immunoSEQ multiplex PCR. Of around 150,000 clones in the sample, 70% to 80% are singletons; the top ten hold about 4.5%. As concerns this clone: Its cognate antigen is unknown.

There are 12 residues in the CDR3. In germline, CDR1 is MNHNY, CDR2 SVGAGI (reference sequence). V lost 6 bases, J lost 6 bases, and 11 bases lay in between. Sequenced sample: PBMCs. The sequence was obtained from a man between 35 and 55 years old in good health and CMV-seronegative. The rearrangement links TRBV6-6 to TRBJ1-2, with TRBD1 as a possible D gene (6 bases). The CDR3 region is CASSSQGNGYTF. CDR3 coding DNA: TGTGCCAGCAGCTCACAGGGAAATGGCTACACCTTC.